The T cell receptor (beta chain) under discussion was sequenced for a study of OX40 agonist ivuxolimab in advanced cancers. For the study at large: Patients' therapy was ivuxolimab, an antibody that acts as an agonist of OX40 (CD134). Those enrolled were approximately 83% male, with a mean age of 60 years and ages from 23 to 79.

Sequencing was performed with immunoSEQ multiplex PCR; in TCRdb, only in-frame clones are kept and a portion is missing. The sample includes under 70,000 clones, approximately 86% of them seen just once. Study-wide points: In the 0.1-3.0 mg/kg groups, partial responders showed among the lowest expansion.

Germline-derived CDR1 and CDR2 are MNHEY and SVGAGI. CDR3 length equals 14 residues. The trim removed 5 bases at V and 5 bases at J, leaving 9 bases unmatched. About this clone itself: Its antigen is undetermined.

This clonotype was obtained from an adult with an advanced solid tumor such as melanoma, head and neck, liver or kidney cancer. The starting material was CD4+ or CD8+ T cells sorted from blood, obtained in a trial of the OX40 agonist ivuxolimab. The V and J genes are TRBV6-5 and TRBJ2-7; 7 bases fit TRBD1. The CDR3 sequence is CASSNPQGDHEQYF. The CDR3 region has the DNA TGTGCCAGCAGTAATCCCCAGGGGGACCACGAGCAGTACTTC.